This T cell receptor beta chain appears in the sequencing data of a study of T cell responses to AZD1222 COVID-19 vaccine. V dropped 5 bases and J dropped 6 bases, with 8 bases sitting between them. The CDR3 has 12 residues. Germline V gene lookup returns CDR1 SGHRS and CDR2 YFSETQ. This clone was detected only once. The antigen remains unidentified. General observations from the study: Donor demographics were predominantly white British with a female majority; clonal diversity may be underestimated. Regions 160-218 and 743-854 held dominance among vaccine-associated CD4 TCRs, which spanned spike.

Sequencing used immunoSEQ multiplex PCR; TCRdb keeps in-frame clones, though not all of them. The data show 120,000 or so clones, approximately 88% seen once. This material consisted of peripheral blood, taken on day 0 of AZD1222 vaccination. This sequence joins TRBV5-1 and TRBJ2-2; D tentatively reads TRBD1 or TRBD2 (6 bases each). The sequence was collected from an adult in good health. The CDR3 DNA sequence: TGCGCCAGCAGGAGGGGGGCCGGGGAGCTGTTTTTT. Protein: CASRRGAGELFF.